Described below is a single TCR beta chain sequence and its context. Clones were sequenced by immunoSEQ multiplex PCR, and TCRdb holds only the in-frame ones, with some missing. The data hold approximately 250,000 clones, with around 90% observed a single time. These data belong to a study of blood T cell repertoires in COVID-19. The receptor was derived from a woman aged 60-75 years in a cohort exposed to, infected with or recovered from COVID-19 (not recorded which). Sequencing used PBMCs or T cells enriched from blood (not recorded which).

The CDR3: CASSLGQTNTGELFF. For the CDR3, the DNA is TGTGCCAGCAGCTTGGGACAGACTAACACCGGGGAGCTGTTTTTT. The chain carries TRBV5-4 and TRBJ2-2, with D possibly being TRBD1 (5 bases). From germline, CDR1 is SGHNT and CDR2 YYREEE (reference sequence). Trimming removed 0 bases from V and 2 bases from J, with 8 bases in between. The CDR3 loop spans 15 amino acids.